The T cell receptor (beta chain) described here comes from a study of blood T cell repertoires in COVID-19. J gave up 6 bases and V 4 bases, and 12 bases lay outside the gene matches. The CDR3 is made up of 16 amino acids. CDR1 and CDR2 from the germline V gene are LNHDA and SQIVND (reference sequence). The assay was immunoSEQ multiplex PCR, and TCRdb's table has in-frame clones only and misses some. The profile shows about 220,000 clones, 80% to 90% of them singletons. The chain is built from TRBV19 and TRBJ2-5, with TRBD1 matching 9 bases. Sequencing input: peripheral blood. The TCR sequence derives from a man aged 30 to 45 with active or convalescent COVID-19. The CDR3 spells CASSTRTTGGSKTQYF. In nucleotides, the CDR3 is TGTGCCAGTAGTACCAGAACGACAGGGGGAAGTAAGACCCAGTACTTC.